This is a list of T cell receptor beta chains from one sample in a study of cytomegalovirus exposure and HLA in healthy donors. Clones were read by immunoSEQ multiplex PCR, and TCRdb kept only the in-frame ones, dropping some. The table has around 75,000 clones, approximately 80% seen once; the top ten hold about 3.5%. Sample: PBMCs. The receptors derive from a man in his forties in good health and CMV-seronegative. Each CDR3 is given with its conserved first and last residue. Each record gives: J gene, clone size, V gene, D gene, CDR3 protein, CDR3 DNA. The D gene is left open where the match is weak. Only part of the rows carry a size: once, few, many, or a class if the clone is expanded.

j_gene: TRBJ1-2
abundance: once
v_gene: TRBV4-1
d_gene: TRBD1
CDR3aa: CASSQEKWETGTYYGYTF
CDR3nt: TGCGCCAGCAGCCAAGAGAAATGGGAGACAGGGACCTACTATGGCTACACCTTC

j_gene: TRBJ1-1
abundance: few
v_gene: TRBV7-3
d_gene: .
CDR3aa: CASSLGPRNTEAFF
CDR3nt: TGTGCCAGCAGCTTAGGGCCGAGGAACACTGAAGCTTTCTTT

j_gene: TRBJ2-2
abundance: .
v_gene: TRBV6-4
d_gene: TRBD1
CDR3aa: CASSDSGTGLTGELFF
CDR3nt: TGTGCCAGCAGTGACTCCGGGACAGGGCTAACCGGGGAGCTGTTTTTT

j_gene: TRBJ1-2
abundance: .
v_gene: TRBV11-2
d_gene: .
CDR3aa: CASSPSDRLANYGYTF
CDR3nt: TGTGCCAGCAGCCCCAGTGACAGACTAGCTAACTATGGCTACACCTTC

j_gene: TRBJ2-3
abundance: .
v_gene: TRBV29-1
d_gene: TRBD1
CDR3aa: CSVDFTGALQSTQYF
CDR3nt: TGCAGCGTTGATTTCACAGGGGCACTGCAAAGTACGCAGTATTTT

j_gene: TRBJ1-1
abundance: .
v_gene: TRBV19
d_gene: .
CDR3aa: CASSLQGWEAFF
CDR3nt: TGTGCCAGTAGCCTACAGGGTTGGGAAGCTTTCTTT

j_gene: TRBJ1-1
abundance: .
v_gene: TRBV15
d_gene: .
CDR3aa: CATSGGLNTEAFF
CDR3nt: TGTGCCACCAGCGGCGGCCTGAACACTGAAGCTTTCTTT

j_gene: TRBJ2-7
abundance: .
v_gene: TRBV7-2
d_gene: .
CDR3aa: CASGSRHVDRSYEQYF
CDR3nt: TGTGCCAGCGGCTCGAGACACGTAGATCGGTCCTACGAGCAGTACTTC

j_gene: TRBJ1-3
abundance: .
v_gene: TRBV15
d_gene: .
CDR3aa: CATSRDPTGLGNTIYF
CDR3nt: TGTGCCACCAGCAGAGATCCTACAGGGCTTGGAAACACCATATATTTT

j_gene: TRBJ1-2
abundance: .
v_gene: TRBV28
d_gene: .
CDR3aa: CASSSAVGRLGYPF
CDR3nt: TGTGCCAGCAGTTCCGCCGTCGGCCGCTTGGGCTACCCCTTC